The T cell receptor beta chain under discussion was sequenced for a study of OX40 agonist ivuxolimab in advanced cancers. The study in broad terms: Ivuxolimab was a fully human IgG2 agonistic monoclonal antibody targeting the costimulatory receptor OX40 (CD134). Prior anti-PD-1, anti-PD-L1 or anti-CTLA-4 therapy was permitted, and checkpoint inhibitors had been received by around 39% of dose-escalation patients. The monotherapy dose-escalation portion (N of about 50 patients) of the phase I ivuxolimab trial is reported in the paper. Three dose-escalation patients achieved partial responses, one with hepatocellular carcinoma and two with cutaneous melanoma. Intravenous ivuxolimab was administered to patients every 2 weeks at six dose levels: 0.01, 0.1, 0.3, 1.5, 3 and 10 mg/kg. Peripheral TCRbeta sequencing was intended to test whether TCR sequence diversity was altered and clonal T-cell expansion was caused by ivuxolimab. The dose-escalation cohort was 80% to 90% male with a mean age of about 60 years, ranging from roughly 23 to 90. Of the approximately 54 dose-escalation patients, hepatocellular carcinoma was present in approximately 20, melanoma in roughly 15, renal cell carcinoma in 9 and head and neck cancer in 9. What the research found in general, with its limitations: At doses of 0.1 to 3.0 mg/kg, clonal expansion of both CD4+ and CD8+ T cells in blood was seen between baseline and week 6. Which antigens the clonally expanded peripheral T cells were specific for was not determined. In the 0.1-3.0 mg/kg groups, partial responders were among the patients with the lowest normalized peripheral clonal expansion, particularly in CD8+ T cells. Low levels of normalized T-cell clonal expansion were also shown by some nonresponding patients. After ivuxolimab, expanded clones were on average more numerous among CD8+ T cells than among CD4+ T cells.

Taken from the germline V gene (reference sequence), the CDR1 and CDR2 loops are GTSNPN and SVGIG. At the junction V is shortened by 0 bases and J by 2 bases, with 5 bases in between. From the cysteine through the phenylalanine, the CDR3 covers 12 amino acids. CDR3 DNA is the only sequence kept; it has 36 bases, read in frame from the first base. The trial excluded patients who had a history of autoimmune disease or were on systemic immunosuppression. In every dose cohort, peripheral blood was drawn for TCR sequencing at baseline, cycle 4 day 1, and cycle 7 day 1. Samples came from an open-label, multicenter, first-in-human phase I dose-escalation trial of ivuxolimab. Adults with locally advanced or metastatic head and neck squamous cell, hepatocellular, melanoma or renal cell carcinoma were enrolled in the trial. Before TCR sequencing, CD4+ T cells and CD8+ T cells were sorted from peripheral blood as separate populations.

Of note for this clone: This clone's antigen is unknown. Base-call qualities are not available, and no considerably larger clone is one nucleotide away.

Genomic DNA was isolated from the sorted cells so that the TCRbeta CDR3 region could be sequenced. TCRbeta CDR3 regions were sequenced using the immunoSEQ Assay. TCRdb limited this immuneACCESS table to in-frame rearrangements with V and J called. A share of clones is missing; checked studies link under half to unresolved V genes, and the rest is unexplained. This sample lists just over 40,000 clones; around 87% were detected once. Together, the top ten hold approximately 3.7% of the sample. The source is an adult with an advanced solid tumor such as melanoma, head and neck, liver or kidney cancer. Sequencing used CD4+ or CD8+ T cells sorted from blood, obtained in a trial of the OX40 agonist ivuxolimab. The rearranged segments are TRBV30 and TRBJ2-7, with the D segment identity uncertain. This receptor has the CDR3 CAWSVGTYEQYF. DNA sequence: TGTGCCTGGAGTGTAGGGACCTACGAGCAGTACTTC.